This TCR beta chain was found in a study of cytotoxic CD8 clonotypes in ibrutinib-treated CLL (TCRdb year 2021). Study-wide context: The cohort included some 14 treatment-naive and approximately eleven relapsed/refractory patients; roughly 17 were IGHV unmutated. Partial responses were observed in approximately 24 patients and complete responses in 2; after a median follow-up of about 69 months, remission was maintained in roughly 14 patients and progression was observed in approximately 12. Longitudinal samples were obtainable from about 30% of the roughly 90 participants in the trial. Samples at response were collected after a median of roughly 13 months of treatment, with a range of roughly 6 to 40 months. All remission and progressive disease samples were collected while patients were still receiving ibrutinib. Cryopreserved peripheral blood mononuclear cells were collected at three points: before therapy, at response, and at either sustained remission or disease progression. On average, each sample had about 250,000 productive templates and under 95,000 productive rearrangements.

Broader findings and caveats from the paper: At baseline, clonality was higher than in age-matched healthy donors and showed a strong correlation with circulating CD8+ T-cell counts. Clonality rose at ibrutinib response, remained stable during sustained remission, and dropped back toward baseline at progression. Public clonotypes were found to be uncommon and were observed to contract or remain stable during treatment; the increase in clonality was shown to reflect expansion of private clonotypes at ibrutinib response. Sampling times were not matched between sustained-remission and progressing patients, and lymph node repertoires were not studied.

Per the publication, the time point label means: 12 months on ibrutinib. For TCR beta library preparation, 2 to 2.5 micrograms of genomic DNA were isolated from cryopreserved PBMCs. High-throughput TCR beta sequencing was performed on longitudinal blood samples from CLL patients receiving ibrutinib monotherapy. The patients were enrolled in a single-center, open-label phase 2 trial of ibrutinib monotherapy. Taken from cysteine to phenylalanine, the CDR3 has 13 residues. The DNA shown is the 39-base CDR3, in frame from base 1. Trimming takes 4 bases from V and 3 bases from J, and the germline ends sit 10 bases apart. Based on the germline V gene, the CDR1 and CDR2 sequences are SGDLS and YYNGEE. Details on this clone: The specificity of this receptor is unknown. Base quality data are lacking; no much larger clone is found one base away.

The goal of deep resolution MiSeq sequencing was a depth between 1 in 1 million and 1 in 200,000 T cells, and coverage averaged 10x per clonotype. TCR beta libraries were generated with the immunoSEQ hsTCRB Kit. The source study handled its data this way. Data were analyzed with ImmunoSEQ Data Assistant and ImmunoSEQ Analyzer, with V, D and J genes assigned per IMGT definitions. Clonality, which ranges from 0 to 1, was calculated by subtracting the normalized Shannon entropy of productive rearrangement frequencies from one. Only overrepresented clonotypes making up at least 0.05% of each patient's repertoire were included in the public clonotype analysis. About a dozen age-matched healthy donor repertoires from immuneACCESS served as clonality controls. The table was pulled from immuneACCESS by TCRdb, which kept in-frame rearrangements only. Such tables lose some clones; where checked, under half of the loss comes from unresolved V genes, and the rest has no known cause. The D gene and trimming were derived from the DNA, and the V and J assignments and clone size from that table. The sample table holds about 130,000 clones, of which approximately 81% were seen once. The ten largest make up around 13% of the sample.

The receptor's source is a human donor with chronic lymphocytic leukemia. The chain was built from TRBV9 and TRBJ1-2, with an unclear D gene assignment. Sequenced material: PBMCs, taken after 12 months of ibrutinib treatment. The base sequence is TGTGCCAGCAGCAGCCAGAGGTACTATGGCTACACCTTC. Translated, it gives CASSSQRYYGYTF.